Listed here are 2 T cell receptor beta chains from one sample, sequenced in a study of prognosis after radiotherapy for stage I lung cancer. Using two-round multiplex PCR, the authors amplified TCR beta CDR3 from genomic DNA. Primers specific to each TRBV and TRBJ gene were used in first-round PCR. TCRdb used MiXCR to reprocess the multiplex PCR reads, holding one entry per CDR3 protein. Here the sample spans about 26,000 distinct CDR3 sequences, approximately 29% being singletons. The input for sequencing was PBMCs, taken before or after stereotactic body radiation therapy (not recorded which). The receptors were sampled from a donor over 45 with non-small cell lung cancer.

This clonotype was counted at least ten times. V gene TRBV3-1 combines with J gene TRBJ2-1; 7 bases are a match to TRBD2. Trimming removed 0 bases from V and 5 bases from J; junction bases left unmatched: 4. The V gene's germline CDR1 is LGHDT and CDR2 YNNKEL (reference sequence). This CDR3 has 15 amino acids. DNA for the CDR3: TGTGCCAGCAGCCAAGAAGGCAGCGGGGACAATGAGCAGTTCTTC. Amino acid sequence: CASSQEGSGDNEQFF.

This clonotype was found many times. The rearrangement joins TRBV28 to TRBJ1-5; the D gene is possibly TRBD1 (5 bases). Per germline, CDR1 MDHEN and CDR2 SYDVKM. V was shortened by 6 bases and J by 7 bases, with 16 bases between the two germline ends. This CDR3 spans 14 amino acids. CDR3 sequence (DNA): TGTGCCAGCAGCCCGGGGTCAGGGTGGCAGCCCCAGCATTTT. It translates to CASSPGSGWQPQHF.